This T cell receptor beta chain was sequenced in a study of cytomegalovirus exposure and HLA in healthy donors. Study observations and caveats: Common viral pathogens seemed to be connected with several of the most significant clusters, according to a later analysis. In an earlier analysis, in some 540 donors, most V segments appeared productive either ~90% or ~30% of the time. Immune exposure was documented only through CMV serostatus.

Donors were nominally healthy when sampled, though unrecorded immune exposures were likely. The PCR contained 60 Vbeta and 13 Jbeta primers. Generated by immunoSEQ multiplex PCR, the TCRdb table keeps only in-frame clones and is missing some. The table records 90,000 to 110,000 clones, about 12% of them present only once. As regards this clone: Its matching antigen is unknown.

The germline V and J ends were trimmed by 3 bases and 7 bases, with 9 bases remaining between them. The CDR3 runs to 12 residues. Germline CDR1 is LNHDA and CDR2 is SQIVND (reference sequence). The chain employs TRBV19 and TRBJ1-2; D perhaps matches TRBD1 (5 bases). This sequence originates from a man aged 40-49 years in good health and CMV-seropositive. Sequencing was performed on PBMCs. The CDR3 bases are TGTGCCAGTAGTATGTATGACAGTGGCTACACCTTC. Its translation is CASSMYDSGYTF.